This entry features one TCR beta chain sequence. This clonotype was seen repeatedly, ten times or more. Its antigen is not yet known. No much larger clonotype is one base removed from it; base qualities were not supplied. The sample is drawn from a study of T cell repertoires in cytomegalovirus infection (dated 2019 in TCRdb). Study-wide context: Because public TCR beta signatures pointed to carriage of CMV infection together with the matching HLA type, the HLA type of each donor mattered for the analysis. Overall results and qualifications from the work: Cumulative frequency of public TCR beta family members discriminated carriers of CMV infection plus the relevant HLA type in this cohort and an independent approximately 360-donor cohort. The ex vivo response was dominated by HLA-C-restricted CMV-specific TCR beta clonotypes, and the single most frequent clonotype in two of eight donors was supplied by these HLA-C-restricted clonotypes.

The germline V gene provides CDR1 SGHTA and CDR2 FQGNSA. V lost 8 bases and J lost 6 bases; the stretch between them is 16 bases long. The cysteine opens and the phenylalanine closes a CDR3 of 13 amino acids. Of all the DNA, just the CDR3 is kept, 39 bases in frame from base 1. Sequencing relied on an Illumina HiSeq 1500. TCRdb applied fastp at Q25 and MiXCR to the public reads, then kept only in-frame beta chains. All rows with the same CDR3 protein become a single entry with the most common DNA and genes. Recorded for this sample are under 800,000 distinct CDR3 sequences; less than 25% of them occurred a single time. The ten top clones hold approximately 8.2% of the sample.

The V gene is TRBV7-2 and the J gene is TRBJ1-2, with the D segment identity uncertain. The source is a human donor in good health (CMV status not recorded). Some clones in this sample may be carry-over from other donors' samples. Material for sequencing was CD8+ T cells from PBMCs. CDR3 loop: CASGRRAENGYTF. The nucleotides read TGTGCCAGCGGACGACGGGCGGAGAATGGCTACACCTTC.